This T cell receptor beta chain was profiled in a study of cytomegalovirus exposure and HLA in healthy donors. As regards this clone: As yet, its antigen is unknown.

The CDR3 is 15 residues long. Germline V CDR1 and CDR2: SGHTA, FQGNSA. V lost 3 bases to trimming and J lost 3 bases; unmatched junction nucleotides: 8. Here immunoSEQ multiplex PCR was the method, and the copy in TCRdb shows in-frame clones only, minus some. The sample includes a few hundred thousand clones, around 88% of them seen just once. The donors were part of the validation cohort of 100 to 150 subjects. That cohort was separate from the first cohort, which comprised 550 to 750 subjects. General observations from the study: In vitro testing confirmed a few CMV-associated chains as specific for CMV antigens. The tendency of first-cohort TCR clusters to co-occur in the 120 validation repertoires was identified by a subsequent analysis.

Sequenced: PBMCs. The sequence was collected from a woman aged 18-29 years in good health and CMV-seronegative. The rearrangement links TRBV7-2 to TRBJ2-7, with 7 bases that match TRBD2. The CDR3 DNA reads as TGTGCCAGCAGCTTGCGGGGAGGGTCCCTCTACGAGCAGTACTTC. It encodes CASSLRGGSLYEQYF.